The rows below give T cell receptor beta chains drawn from one sample of a study of metastatic and nonmetastatic thyroid tumors. TCRdb used MiXCR to call clones anew from the PCR reads. The profile shows about 93,000 clones, roughly 13% of them singletons. The sequenced sample was blood. The receptors here all came from a female donor with papillary thyroid cancer or a benign thyroid nodule (not recorded which). Some clones in this sample may be carry-over from other donors' samples. CDR3s include the opening cysteine and the closing phenylalanine or tryptophan. The D gene is left open where the match is weak. Clone size is stated in some rows and not others, as once, few, many or a class when expanded.

D gene	clone size	V gene	J gene	CDR3 DNA	CDR3 protein
TRBD2	many	TRBV20-1	TRBJ2-3	TGCAGTGCTGGGAGACTAGCGGGAGATTTGGATACGCAGTATTTT	CSAGRLAGDLDTQYF
TRBD2	many	TRBV28	TRBJ2-3	TGTGCCAGCAGTTTGGGTTCGGGGACTACACGGGATACGCAGTATTTT	CASSLGSGTTRDTQYF
NA	many	TRBV5-1	TRBJ1-1	TGCGCCAGCAGATACCAGGGAGACACTGAAGCTTTCTTT	CASRYQGDTEAFF
NA	many	TRBV7-8	TRBJ2-5	TGTGCCAGCAGCTCCGCCGGGACCCAGTACTTC	CASSSAGTQYF
NA	many	TRBV28	TRBJ2-1	TGTGCCAGCAGTTTCGCGCGTTTCGACTCCGTGTTAAGCTCCTACAATGAGCAGTTCTTC	CASSFARFDSVLSSYNEQFF
NA	few	TRBV10-3	TRBJ1-2	TGTGCCATCAGCGCGGCTGGGGGAGCCAACTATGGCTACACCTTC	CAISAAGGANYGYTF
TRBD2	many	TRBV12-5	TRBJ2-5	TGTGCTAGTGGTTTTAGCGGGGAAGAGACCCAGTACTTC	CASGFSGEETQYF
NA	many	TRBV29-1	TRBJ1-4	TGCAGCGTTGCGGTTACAGGCGCAACTAATGAAAAACTGTTTTTT	CSVAVTGATNEKLFF
TRBD1	many	TRBV4-1	TRBJ2-2	TGCGCCATTCTCAGACAGGGTCGTGGCACCGGGGAGCTGTTTTTT	CAILRQGRGTGELFF
TRBD2	NA	TRBV4-1	TRBJ2-5	TGCGCCAGCATCCAAGATGGCCAGGGGCCTAGCGGGATGGCGGAGACCCAGTACTTC	CASIQDGQGPSGMAETQYF
TRBD1	many	TRBV30	TRBJ1-2	TGTGCCTGGAGTGCAGGGGGCCTTAGCTATGGCTACACCTTC	CAWSAGGLSYGYTF
TRBD1	many	TRBV11-1	TRBJ2-2	TGTGCCAGCAGCTCAGATCGACAGGGGATTGCCGGGGAGCTGTTTTTT	CASSSDRQGIAGELFF
NA	many	TRBV15	TRBJ2-3	TGTGCCACCAGCAGAACCAGGGGAGCGGGCACAGATACGCAGTATTTT	CATSRTRGAGTDTQYF
NA	many	TRBV20-1	TRBJ1-2	TGCAGTGCTAGACGGGACTTCTATGGCTACACCTTC	CSARRDFYGYTF
NA	NA	TRBV11-3	TRBJ2-7	TGTGCCAGCAGCTATCGGGAGTTGGGATACGAGCAGTACTTC	CASSYRELGYEQYF
NA	many	TRBV11-2	TRBJ2-5	TGTGCCAGCAGCTTAGCTGGGACCCAAGGGACCCAGTACTTC	CASSLAGTQGTQYF
TRBD1	many	TRBV6-5	TRBJ1-6	TGTGCCAGCAGTTACCAAGCCCCGGGACAGGGTAGCAATTCACCCCTCCACTTT	CASSYQAPGQGSNSPLHF